This T cell receptor beta chain was captured by sequencing in a study of early T cells in non-severe SARS-CoV-2 infection. Study-level background: Sequencing used unsorted whole-blood bulk RNA, so chains lack pairing.

CDR1 and CDR2 from the germline V gene are SGHTA and FQGNSA. V lost 1 base and J lost 3, with 10 bases in between. This CDR3 has 15 amino acids. This clonotype is categorized as medium-sized (0.01 to 0.1%). The TCR library protocol attached unique molecular identifiers to the individual cDNA molecules. TCRdb reprocessed the 5' RACE reads via MiXCR and lists one record per CDR3 protein. The top ten clones hold about 15% of a sample with fewer than 65,000 distinct CDR3 sequences, approximately 9.4% of them seen once. The material sequenced was whole blood. The origin of this receptor is an adult who was a healthcare worker with PCR-confirmed SARS-CoV-2 infection or an uninfected control (not recorded which). V usage is TRBV7-2 and J usage is TRBJ2-1; D is perhaps TRBD2 (5 bases). The CDR3 bases are TGTGCCAGCAGCTTAGTGGCTAGCAGCTACAATGAGCAGTTCTTC. This encodes CASSLVASSYNEQFF. Drawing the rest from reference TRBV7-2 and TRBJ2-1, the complete variable domain is GAGVSQSPSNKVTEKGKDVELRCDPISGHTALYWYRQSLGQGLEFLIYFQGNSAPDKSGLPSDRFSAERTGGSVSTLTIQRTQQEDSAVYLCASSLVASSYNEQFFGPGTRLTVL.